The 31 T cell receptor beta chains presented below share a single source sample, sequenced in a study of T cell repertoires in cytomegalovirus infection. TCRdb reprocessed the reads with MiXCR, giving one entry per CDR3 protein. The repertoire holds 550,000 to 700,000 distinct CDR3 sequences, with roughly 42% as singletons. Which antigens these TCRs recognize remains unknown. Sequenced material: cultured PBMCs, taken from culture after CMV antigen stimulation. Receptors originate from a human donor in good health (CMV status not recorded). Some clones in this sample may be carry-over from other donors' samples.

The rearrangement links TRBV4-2 to TRBJ2-5, with D unresolved. Trimming pared 0 bases from V and 0 bases from J, leaving 8 bases between. The CDR3 loop spans 15 amino acids. Germline V gene data show CDR1 as LGHNA and CDR2 as YNFKEQ. CDR3 DNA: TGTGCCAGCAGCCAAGATCCTGGCGACCAAGAGACCCAGTACTTC. Translated, it gives CASSQDPGDQETQYF.

This clonotype was seen a few times. V is TRBV7-6 and J is TRBJ2-7, with 10 bases aligning to TRBD1. V lost 2 bases to trimming and J lost 6 bases; unmatched junction nucleotides: 4. There are 14 residues in the CDR3. Germline CDR1 and CDR2: SGHVS and FNYEAQ. CDR3 sequence (DNA): TGTGCCAGCAGCTTAAGGACAGGGGGAGGCGAGCAGTACTTC. Encoded protein: CASSLRTGGGEQYF.

The chain employs TRBV20-1 and TRBJ2-1; D remains unclear. The CDR3 is 14 residues long. Deletions cut 3 bases from V and 2 bases from J, with 11 bases between. In germline, CDR1 is DFQATT, CDR2 SNEGSKA (reference sequence). CDR3 in amino acids: CSARNRSAYNEQFF. CDR3 sequence (DNA): TGCAGTGCTAGGAATCGGTCGGCCTACAATGAGCAGTTCTTC.

The chain carries TRBV12-3 or TRBV12-4 and TRBJ2-7; D is undetermined. V lost 0 bases, J lost 5 bases, and 8 bases lay in between. The CDR3 runs 13 residues. The CDR3 protein is CASSLAGPDEQYF. In nucleotides, the CDR3 is TGTGCCAGCAGTTTAGCTGGTCCCGACGAGCAGTACTTC.

The chain is built from TRBV7-2 and TRBJ2-5, with 10 bases fitting TRBD2. The germline V gene encodes CDR1 SGHTA and CDR2 FQGNSA. The CDR3 totals 14 residues. V lost 2 bases, J lost 9 bases, and 6 bases stayed unmatched. The DNA for the CDR3 is TGTGCCAGCAGCTTACTCAGCGGGGGGGCCGCCCAGTACTTC. Translated: CASSLLSGGAAQYF.

The chain links TRBV28 to TRBJ2-1, with D perhaps matching TRBD2 (7 bases). V was cut by 8 bases and J by 9 bases, with 20 bases left in between. Germline values: CDR1 MDHEN, CDR2 SYDVKM. The CDR3 spans 14 residues. The CDR3 nucleotides are TGTGCCAGCCAACTGTGGGGGGGGGCTGGTGAGCAGTTCTTC. Protein sequence: CASQLWGGAGEQFF.

The table lists this clonotype with a few counts. The rearrangement joins TRBV15 to TRBJ1-1; D unclear. Germline V gives CDR1 LNHNV, CDR2 YYDKDF (reference sequence). CDR3 length: 13 residues. Trimming removed 1 base at V and 4 bases at J, with 7 bases between. The CDR3 bases are TGTGCCACCAGCAGAGGTTACAGCACTGAAGCTTTCTTT. Translation: CATSRGYSTEAFF.

The chain links TRBV4-2 to TRBJ2-3, with D maybe TRBD2 (5 bases). Germline V gives CDR1 LGHNA, CDR2 YNFKEQ. V lost 3 bases to trimming and J lost 4 bases, with 11 bases between them. The CDR3 is 14 amino acids. As DNA, the CDR3 is TGTGCCAGCAGCCACAGAGGGTTCGCAGATACGCAGTATTTT. Translated: CASSHRGFADTQYF.

CDR3 bases: TGTGCCAGCAGTTTTAGCGGGGGGGCCCCAGATACGCAGTATTTT. This sequence encodes CASSFSGGAPDTQYF. V gene TRBV12-3 or TRBV12-4 combines with J gene TRBJ2-3; 11 nucleotides match TRBD2. The CDR3 loop spans 15 amino acids. V gave up 3 bases and J gave up 4 bases; unmatched junction bases: 3.

The chain has TRBV11-3 and TRBJ2-3, with 9 bases lining up with TRBD2. Trimming cost V 0 bases and J 5 bases; bases outside gene matches: 3. This CDR3 has 15 amino acids. Per germline, CDR1 SGHNT and CDR2 YENEEA. The CDR3 loop reads CASSLDGGGVDTQYF. For the CDR3, the DNA is TGTGCCAGCAGCTTAGACGGCGGGGGGGTAGATACGCAGTATTTT.

This clonotype was recorded many times. V gene TRBV7-2 combines with J gene TRBJ2-5, with D hard to call. The germline gives CDR1 SGHTA, CDR2 FQGNSA. V lost 5 bases and J 1 base, leaving 5 bases between the germline ends. This CDR3 is 12 amino acids long. The DNA for the CDR3 is TGTGCCAGCAGCCTCCGCCAAGAGACCCAGTACTTC. Its translation: CASSLRQETQYF.

The chain is built from TRBV5-1 and TRBJ2-7; a possible D gene is TRBD1 (6 bases). The CDR3 runs to 15 residues. V was pared by 2 bases and J by 7 bases, with 19 bases between. CDR1 is SGHRS and CDR2 is YFSETQ in the germline V gene. The CDR3 sequence: CASSFGRGGPGEQYF. The CDR3 DNA reads TGCGCCAGCAGCTTCGGCAGGGGCGGTCCGGGGGAGCAGTACTTC.

The gene calls are TRBV5-6 and TRBJ1-4; D call uncertain. CDR1 is SGHDT and CDR2 is YYEEEE in the germline V gene. V lost 0 bases and J lost 2, with 8 bases in between. The CDR3 is 15 residues long. CDR3 amino acids: CASSLGPITNEKLFF. The CDR3 DNA is TGTGCCAGCAGCTTGGGGCCCATTACTAATGAAAAACTGTTTTTT.

The chain carries TRBV4-3 and TRBJ2-7; 7 bases agree with TRBD2. CDR1 and CDR2 from the germline V gene are LGHNA and YSLEER. The CDR3 is 13 amino acids. V trimming: 3 bases; J trimming: 9 bases; junction bases outside the gene matches: 8. CDR3 residues: CASSHEPGGGQYF. The CDR3 DNA sequence: TGCGCCAGCAGCCATGAGCCCGGCGGGGGGCAGTACTTC.

This clonotype came up many times. The genes are TRBV7-2 and TRBJ1-4; D is perhaps TRBD1 (5 bases). The CDR3 runs to 15 residues. V was pared by 5 bases and J by 4 bases, with 14 bases between. Germline-derived CDR1 and CDR2 are SGHTA and FQGNSA. The CDR3 loop reads CASSPQGGDNEKLFF. In DNA, the CDR3 is TGTGCCAGCAGCCCCCAGGGCGGTGATAATGAAAAACTGTTTTTT.

J is TRBJ1-1 and V is TRBV2; D may be TRBD1 (6 bases). Germline V gene lookup returns CDR1 SNHLY and CDR2 FYNNEI. CDR3 length: 13 residues. Trimming shortened V by 7 bases and J by 8 bases, and 17 bases separated the two germline ends. Written as DNA, the CDR3 is TGTGCCAGCACTCAACAGGGAACGGGGGAAGCTTTCTTT. Its protein is CASTQQGTGEAFF.

The CDR3 nucleotides are TGCGCCAGCAGTTACGGGGGGAGAGGCTACACCTTC. This sequence encodes CASSYGGRGYTF. The V call is TRBV5-1, the J call TRBJ1-2; tentative D call: TRBD1 (5 bases). With 5 bases removed from V and 8 bases from J, the gap between germline ends came to 13 bases. Germline CDR1 and CDR2: SGHRS and YFSETQ. The CDR3 contains 12 residues.

There are many counts of this clonotype. V usage is TRBV7-2 and J usage is TRBJ2-5, with 10 bases identical to TRBD1. Per the germline V gene, CDR1 is SGHTA and CDR2 is FQGNSA. This CDR3 contains 15 residues. J gave up 3 bases and V 2 bases, and 3 bases lay outside the gene matches. CDR3 in DNA: TGTGCCAGCAGCTTAAGCGGGACAGGGGAAGAGACCCAGTACTTC. It specifies CASSLSGTGEETQYF.

This clonotype is medium-sized by share. The CDR3, as DNA: TGTGCCAGCAGCTTAGGAGGACTAGCGGGGACCTACGAGCAGTACTTC. Encoded protein: CASSLGGLAGTYEQYF. The V gene is TRBV7-8, the J gene TRBJ2-7, with 12 bases identical to TRBD2. The V gene's germline CDR1 is SGHVS and CDR2 FQNEAQ. The V and J ends lost 1 base and 2 bases, in that order; junction bases with no gene match: 3. The CDR3 loop spans 16 amino acids.

This chain links TRBV2 with TRBJ2-4; no reliable D call. Germline CDR1 reads SNHLY; CDR2 reads FYNNEI. This CDR3 is built from 17 residues. Trimming cost V 6 bases and J 1 base, with 19 bases left between them. The CDR3 sequence is CASRMAGGRLAKNIQYF. The DNA of the CDR3 is TGTGCCAGCAGGATGGCAGGTGGACGTCTGGCCAAAAACATTCAGTACTTC.

V gene TRBV6-2 or TRBV6-3 combines with J gene TRBJ1-6, with 7 bases matching TRBD1. The CDR3 consists of 14 residues. Germline V gene data show CDR1 as MNHEY and CDR2 as SVGEGT. V gave up 6 bases and J gave up 10 bases; unmatched junction bases: 9. The CDR3 bases are TGTGCCAGCAGCCTAGACAGGGTGTCATCACCCCTCCACTTT. Residues: CASSLDRVSSPLHF.

The rearrangement uses TRBV6-6 and TRBJ2-7; D might be TRBD2 (5 bases). V gave up 5 bases and J gave up 4 bases, with 15 bases separating them. CDR1 is MNHNY, CDR2 SVGAGI, per germline (reference sequence). The CDR3 has 14 residues. In nucleotides, the CDR3 is TGTGCCAGCAGTGATCAAGTTGGGAGATACGAGCAGTACTTC. This encodes CASSDQVGRYEQYF.

This clonotype has more than one count but fewer than ten. The rearrangement joins TRBV7-2 to TRBJ1-4, with D possibly matching TRBD1 (5 bases). The germline CDR1 and CDR2 sequences are SGHTA and FQGNSA. V lost 5 bases and J lost 0, with 13 bases in between. This CDR3 comprises 16 residues. CDR3 nucleotide sequence: TGTGCCAGCAGCCCCCGGGGGGATGCAACTAATGAAAAACTGTTTTTT. It is translated as CASSPRGDATNEKLFF. The full variable domain, rest sourced from reference TRBV7-2 and TRBJ1-4, is GAGVSQSPSNKVTEKGKDVELRCDPISGHTALYWYRQSLGQGLEFLIYFQGNSAPDKSGLPSDRFSAERTGGSVSTLTIQRTQQEDSAVYLCASSPRGDATNEKLFFGSGTQLSVL.

This clonotype was picked up a small number of times. The chain carries TRBV7-2 and TRBJ2-4; tentative D call: TRBD2 (6 bases). The CDR3 runs to 15 residues. Between the trimmed V and J ends, which lost 0 bases and 7 bases, there was a span of 13 bases. CDR1 and CDR2 from the germline V gene are SGHTA and FQGNSA. For the CDR3, the DNA is TGTGCCAGCAGCTTAGCGGCGGGGTCCGGGAACATTCAGTACTTC. Its protein product is CASSLAAGSGNIQYF.

V gene TRBV5-6 combines with J gene TRBJ2-2; D is possibly TRBD2 (5 bases). The ends were cut back, 5 bases at V and 1 base at J, with 15 bases in the middle. The CDR3 is 16 amino acids. Germline V gene data show CDR1 as SGHDT and CDR2 as YYEEEE. The CDR3 bases are TGTGCCAGCAGGAGGGCCGCGTGGGAGAACACCGGGGAGCTGTTTTTT. Its translation is CASRRAAWENTGELFF.

V and J are TRBV7-2 and TRBJ2-7, with 8 bases that match TRBD1. Germline V gives CDR1 SGHTA, CDR2 FQGNSA. V gave up 5 bases and J gave up 4 bases; unmatched junction bases: 13. The CDR3 is 16 residues long. The CDR3 bases are TGTGCCAGCAGCCGAACCCTGGGACAGGTGGAATACGAGCAGTACTTC. It is translated as CASSRTLGQVEYEQYF. The complete variable domain, with remaining parts taken from reference TRBV7-2 and TRBJ2-7, reads GAGVSQSPSNKVTEKGKDVELRCDPISGHTALYWYRQSLGQGLEFLIYFQGNSAPDKSGLPSDRFSAERTGGSVSTLTIQRTQQEDSAVYLCASSRTLGQVEYEQYFGPGTRLTVT.

The J gene is TRBJ1-3, the V gene TRBV5-4, with TRBD1 matching 7 bases. Per germline, CDR1 SGHNT and CDR2 YYREEE (reference sequence). V was pared by 4 bases and J by 8 bases, with 9 bases of the junction left unmatched. The CDR3 runs to 14 residues. CDR3 loop: CASSRGTARDTIYF. CDR3 sequence (DNA): TGTGCCAGCAGCCGGGGGACAGCCCGAGACACCATATATTTT.

In its sample, this clonotype was seen a few times. The rearrangement links TRBV19 to TRBJ1-4; D gene uncertain. The germline CDR1 and CDR2 sequences are LNHDA and SQIVND (reference sequence). The CDR3 runs to 14 residues. Trimming pared 2 bases from V and 6 bases from J, leaving 10 bases between. CDR3 sequence reads: CASSIRGADEKLFF. The CDR3 nucleotides are TGTGCCAGTAGTATACGGGGTGCGGATGAAAAACTGTTTTTT.

This clonotype was seen only a few times. The chain couples TRBV19 to TRBJ2-7; D might be TRBD1 or TRBD2, each matching 6 bases. Germline V CDR1 and CDR2: LNHDA, SQIVND (reference sequence). V was pared by 5 bases and J by 6 bases, with 14 bases between. The CDR3 is 13 residues long. The CDR3 DNA follows: TGTGCCAGTAGTTCCCGGGGGCCTGGCGAGCAGTACTTC. Its translation: CASSSRGPGEQYF.

This chain links TRBV7-2 with TRBJ2-3, with D unclear. This CDR3 is built from 12 residues. Germline CDR1 SGHTA, CDR2 FQGNSA. Trimming shortened V by 3 bases and J by 6 bases, and 7 bases separated the two germline ends. The CDR3 is CASSFLADTQYF. The CDR3 nucleotides read TGTGCCAGCAGCTTTTTAGCCGATACGCAGTATTTT.

CDR3 loop: CASIRLAGGPSDTQYF. In nucleotides, the CDR3 is TGTGCCAGCATTAGACTAGCGGGAGGGCCGTCAGATACGCAGTATTTT. The V gene is TRBV2, the J gene TRBJ2-3; 14 bases align to TRBD2. CDR3 size: 16 residues. J gave up 4 bases and V 7 bases, and 7 bases lay outside the gene matches. Germline V gene lookup returns CDR1 SNHLY and CDR2 FYNNEI. Full variable domain (remainder filled in from reference TRBV2 and TRBJ2-3): EPEVTQTPSHQVTQMGQEVILRCVPISNHLYFYWYRQILGQKVEFLVSFYNNEISEKSEIFDDQFSVERPDGSNFTLKIRSTKLEDSAMYFCASIRLAGGPSDTQYFGPGTRLTVL.